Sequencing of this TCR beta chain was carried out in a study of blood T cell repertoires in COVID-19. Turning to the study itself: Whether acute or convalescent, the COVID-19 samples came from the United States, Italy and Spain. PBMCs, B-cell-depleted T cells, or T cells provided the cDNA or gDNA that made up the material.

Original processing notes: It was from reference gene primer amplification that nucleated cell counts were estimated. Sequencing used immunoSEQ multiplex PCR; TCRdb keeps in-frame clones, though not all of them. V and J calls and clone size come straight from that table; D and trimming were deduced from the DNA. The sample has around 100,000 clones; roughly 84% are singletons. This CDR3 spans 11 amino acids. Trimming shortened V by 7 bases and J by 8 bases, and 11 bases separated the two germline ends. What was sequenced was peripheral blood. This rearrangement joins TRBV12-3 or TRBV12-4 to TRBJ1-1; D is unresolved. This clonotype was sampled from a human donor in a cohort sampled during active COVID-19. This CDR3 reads CASTLAFEAFF. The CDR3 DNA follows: TGTGCCAGCACCCTAGCCTTCGAAGCTTTCTTT.